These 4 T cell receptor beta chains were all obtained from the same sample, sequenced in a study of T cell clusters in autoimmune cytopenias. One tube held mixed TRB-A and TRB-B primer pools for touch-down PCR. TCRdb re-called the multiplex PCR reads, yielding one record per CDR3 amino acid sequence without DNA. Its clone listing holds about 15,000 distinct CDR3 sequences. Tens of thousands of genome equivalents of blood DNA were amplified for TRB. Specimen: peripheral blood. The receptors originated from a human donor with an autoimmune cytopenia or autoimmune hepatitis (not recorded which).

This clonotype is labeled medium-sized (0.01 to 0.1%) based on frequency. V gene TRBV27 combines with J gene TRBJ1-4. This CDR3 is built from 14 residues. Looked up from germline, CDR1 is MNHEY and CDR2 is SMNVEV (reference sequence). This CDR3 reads CASRDSGYDEKLFF.

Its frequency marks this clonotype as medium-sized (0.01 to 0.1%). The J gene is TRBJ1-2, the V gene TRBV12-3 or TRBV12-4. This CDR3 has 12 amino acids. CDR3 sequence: CASSTRTYGYTF.

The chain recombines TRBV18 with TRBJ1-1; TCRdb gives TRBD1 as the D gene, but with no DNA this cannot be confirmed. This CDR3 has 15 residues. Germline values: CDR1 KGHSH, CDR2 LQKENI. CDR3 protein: CASTNKQGTHTEAFF.

The chain's CDR3 is CASKDSLLYNEQFF. V usage is TRBV19 and J usage is TRBJ2-1; TCRdb names TRBD2, which stays unverified in the absence of DNA. Germline values: CDR1 LNHDA, CDR2 SQIVND (reference sequence). The CDR3 length is 14 residues.